Listed below are T cell receptor beta chains from one sample, sequenced in a study of shared clonotypes between healthy human individuals. Method: immunoSEQ multiplex PCR; TCRdb's copy keeps in-frame clones and lacks some. The table has a few million clones, approximately 93% seen once. The sequenced sample was naive CD4+ T cells from PBMCs. These receptors originate from a man in his late teens or twenties in good health. Some clones in this sample may be carry-over from other donors' samples. Each CDR3 is given with its conserved first and last residue. A D gene is named only where the DNA matches it firmly. Clone size is stated in some rows and not others, as once, few, many or a class when expanded.

D gene | J gene | clone size | V gene | CDR3 DNA | CDR3 protein
. | TRBJ1-2 | . | TRBV30 | TGTGCCTGGAGTCGGCAAGGGGGGGCTAAATTCTATGGCTACACCTTC | CAWSRQGGAKFYGYTF
. | TRBJ2-1 | . | TRBV10-1 | TGCGCCAGCAGTGTACGGGGGACTTCGTACAATGAGCAGTTCTTC | CASSVRGTSYNEQFF
. | TRBJ2-1 | . | TRBV7-8 | TGTGCCAGCAGCTTACTCTGGAGGCTGGACAATGAGCAGTTCTTC | CASSLLWRLDNEQFF
. | TRBJ1-4 | . | TRBV19 | TGTGCCAGTAGAAAGGGCAGCCTTAATGAAAAACTGTTTTTT | CASRKGSLNEKLFF
. | TRBJ2-3 | . | TRBV5-1 | TGCGCCAGCAGCGAGACTAGTTGGGGTACAGATACGCAGTATTTT | CASSETSWGTDTQYF
. | TRBJ1-1 | . | TRBV5-1 | TGCGCCAGCAGCCCGCGAAGGGGGGCTTCGACTGAAGCTTTCTTT | CASSPRRGASTEAFF
TRBD1 | TRBJ1-2 | . | TRBV30 | TGTGCCTGGAGTGTACAGGGGGCTTTAAATGGCTACACCTTC | CAWSVQGALNGYTF
TRBD2 | TRBJ2-4 | . | TRBV27 | TGTGCCAGCAGTCCGGGACTAGCAAGTGCTGAGAACATTCAGTACTTC | CASSPGLASAENIQYF
TRBD2 | TRBJ2-1 | . | TRBV28 | TGTGCCAGCAGCCCCCCGGGACTAGCGGGACGTACCGAGCAGTTCTTC | CASSPPGLAGRTEQFF
TRBD2 | TRBJ2-7 | . | TRBV9 | TGTGCCAGCCGGAAGAGTAGCGGGAGGGAAATTCCCTACGAGCAGTACTTC | CASRKSSGREIPYEQYF
. | TRBJ2-7 | . | TRBV28 | TGTGCCAGCAGTTTAGAGGAGGGGGCGTCCTACGAGCAGTACTTC | CASSLEEGASYEQYF
TRBD1 | TRBJ1-2 | . | TRBV9 | TGTGCCAGCAGCTGGGACAGGGTAGGGGGCTACACCTTC | CASSWDRVGGYTF
. | TRBJ2-4 | . | TRBV5-4 | TGTGCCAGCAGCTTGGCTGATAGGCGAGGGGCCAAAAACATTCAGTACTTC | CASSLADRRGAKNIQYF
. | TRBJ2-3 | . | TRBV28 | TGTGCCAGCAGTACGACGGGGAGTAGCACAGATACGCAGTATTTT | CASSTTGSSTDTQYF
TRBD2 | TRBJ2-5 | . | TRBV28 | TGTGCCAGCAGGCCGCGCGGGGGGAAGAGGGAGACCCAGTACTTC | CASRPRGGKRETQYF
. | TRBJ1-3 | . | TRBV7-6 | TGTGCCAGCAGCTTAAGCGTCGCCAGGGAAACGGGAAACACCATATATTTT | CASSLSVARETGNTIYF
. | TRBJ2-2 | . | TRBV28 | TGTGCCAGCAGTACAAGCGGAGCGAACACCGGGGAGCTGTTTTTT | CASSTSGANTGELFF
. | TRBJ1-2 | . | TRBV7-3 | TGTGCCAGCAGCTTGACCGAACCCTATGGCTACACCTTC | CASSLTEPYGYTF
. | TRBJ2-3 | . | TRBV27 | TGTGCCAGCAAATTTACGTCCACAGATACGCAGTATTTT | CASKFTSTDTQYF
TRBD1 | TRBJ1-5 | . | TRBV28 | TGTGCCAGCAGGAAGACAGGGGGCGACAATCAGCCCCAGCATTTT | CASRKTGGDNQPQHF
TRBD2 | TRBJ2-7 | . | TRBV19 | TGTGCCAGTAGTCCCCTAGCGGGAGGGCTCTACGAGCAGTACTTC | CASSPLAGGLYEQYF
. | TRBJ2-3 | . | TRBV5-1 | TGCGCCAGCAGCTTTAGGGACTTTCTAACAGATACGCAGTATTTT | CASSFRDFLTDTQYF
. | TRBJ2-3 | . | TRBV5-6 | TGTGCCAGCAGCTTGATCGAACCGACAGATACGCAGTATTTT | CASSLIEPTDTQYF
. | TRBJ2-5 | once | TRBV7-2 | TGTGCCAGCAGCGCCGGGCCCTCTCAAGAGACCCAGTACTTC | CASSAGPSQETQYF
. | TRBJ1-1 | few | TRBV11-2 | TGTGCCAGCAGCGCACAGGGACCGGAAGCTTTCTTT | CASSAQGPEAFF
TRBD2 | TRBJ2-1 | . | TRBV19 | TGTGCCAGTAGTATTGTGGGAGGGCCGGAGAATGAGCAGTTCTTC | CASSIVGGPENEQFF
TRBD1 | TRBJ1-1 | . | TRBV5-1 | TGCGCCAGCGGTTTACAGGGGGGAGATACTGAAGCTTTCTTT | CASGLQGGDTEAFF
. | TRBJ2-7 | . | TRBV5-1 | TGCGCCAGCAGCCTGTCCTCGGGCGCCCTGGGAGAGCAGTACTTC | CASSLSSGALGEQYF
TRBD2 | TRBJ2-5 | . | TRBV5-1 | TGCGCCAGCAGCCCCGGACTAGCGGAGTCCTCAGGGGCCCAGTACTTC | CASSPGLAESSGAQYF
TRBD2 | TRBJ2-2 | . | TRBV7-3 | TGTGCCAGCAGTGAGCCGGGACTAGCGGGAGGAGGAACCGGGGAGCTGTTTTTT | CASSEPGLAGGGTGELFF
TRBD1 | TRBJ1-5 | few | TRBV4-1 | TGCGCCAGCAGCCAAGATGGGAGGACAGGGAATCAGCCCCAGCATTTT | CASSQDGRTGNQPQHF
. | TRBJ2-5 | . | TRBV7-2 | TGTGCCAGCAGCTTAGGTGGGGGAGAGACCCAGTACTTC | CASSLGGGETQYF
TRBD2 | TRBJ2-2 | . | TRBV10-1 | TGCGCCAGCAGCGGCGGGACTAGTCAGACCGAGGAGCTGTTTTTT | CASSGGTSQTEELFF
. | TRBJ2-1 | . | TRBV28 | TGTGCCAGCAGCGCCCGGAGGCCCTACAATGAGCAGTTCTTC | CASSARRPYNEQFF
. | TRBJ2-1 | . | TRBV4-2 | TGTGCCAGCAGCGGACCGGGACGCTACAATGAGCAGTTCTTC | CASSGPGRYNEQFF
TRBD1 | TRBJ1-2 | . | TRBV28 | TGTGCCAGCAACTTCCGGGACAGGGGCTTTCTTGGCTACACCTTC | CASNFRDRGFLGYTF
TRBD2 | TRBJ2-3 | . | TRBV5-1 | TGCGCCAGCAGCTTGGGTGGACTAGCGGGAGGTATGACAGATACGCAGTATTTT | CASSLGGLAGGMTDTQYF